This is a list of T cell receptor beta chains from one sample in a study of T cells in Graves' hyperthyroidism and ophthalmopathy. TCRdb called the multiplex PCR reads again in MiXCR, with one record for every CDR3 protein. Of about 360,000 distinct CDR3 sequences listed, around 14% are singletons. Sequenced: blood. These TCRs come from a woman aged 18-35 years with Graves' hyperthyroidism that later progressed to Graves' ophthalmopathy. CDR3s include the opening cysteine and the closing phenylalanine or tryptophan. A D gene is named only where the DNA matches it firmly. The size of a clone is reported for some rows only, either as once, few or many, or as a class for expanded clones.

TRBD1 | many | TRBJ2-5 | TRBV2 | TGTGCCAGCAGACGCCTTGGACAGGGAAAAGAGACCCAGTACTTC | CASRRLGQGKETQYF
TRBD1 | - | TRBJ1-1 | TRBV27 | TGTGCCGGCAGTCACAGGGGGCGAGGGACTGAAGCTTTCTTT | CAGSHRGRGTEAFF
- | many | TRBJ2-3 | TRBV28 | TGTGCCAGCAGTTCCGCCAATCGGGGTAGGGCAGATACGCAGTATTTT | CASSSANRGRADTQYF
- | many | TRBJ2-7 | TRBV28 | TGTGCCAGCAGTTTATCTTCGTGGGGCCGAACCACCTACGAGCAGTACTTC | CASSLSSWGRTTYEQYF
TRBD1 | many | TRBJ1-5 | TRBV12-3/TRBV12-4 | TGTGCCAGCAGAAGGGACAGGTATCAGCCCCAGCATTTT | CASRRDRYQPQHF
TRBD2 | - | TRBJ2-2 | TRBV9 | TGTGCCAGCAGCGTACTAGCGGTGAACACCGGGGAGCTGTTTTTT | CASSVLAVNTGELFF
- | few | TRBJ2-7 | TRBV6-1 | TGTGCCAGCGGCCCCCTGGAAGGGGGGTACGAGCAGTACTTC | CASGPLEGGYEQYF
- | many | TRBJ2-1 | TRBV28 | TGTGCCAGCAGCTCCCAGAAGCTTTTCTACAATGAGCAGTTCTTC | CASSSQKLFYNEQFF
- | many | TRBJ2-1 | TRBV11-2 | TGTGCCAGCAGCTTATCCTGGGGCAATGAGCAGTTCTTC | CASSLSWGNEQFF
- | - | TRBJ2-1 | TRBV28 | TGTGCCAGCACGGGATCTTACTTGGGCTCCTACAATGAGCAGTTCTTC | CASTGSYLGSYNEQFF
- | many | TRBJ2-1 | TRBV6-2/TRBV6-3 | TGTGCCAGCAGTTACACGGCGGGCACCTACAATGAGCAGTTCTTC | CASSYTAGTYNEQFF
TRBD2 | - | TRBJ2-3 | TRBV9 | TGTGCCAGCAGCGTCGGTGGGGGGGAAGATACGCAGTATTTT | CASSVGGGEDTQYF